This is a list of T cell receptor beta chains from one sample in a study of T cells in Graves' hyperthyroidism and ophthalmopathy. TCRdb called the multiplex PCR reads again in MiXCR, with one record for every CDR3 protein. Of roughly 720,000 distinct CDR3 sequences listed, 17% were seen once; the top ten hold about a sixth. Sequencing was carried out using blood. These receptors all stem from a man in his forties or fifties with Graves' hyperthyroidism. The CDR3 runs from the conserved cysteine through the conserved F or W. The D gene is left open where the match is weak. Clone size is not always given. Where it is, it says once, few, many or a class for expanded clones.

d_gene,j_gene,abundance,v_gene,CDR3nt,CDR3aa
-,TRBJ2-7,once,TRBV18,TGTGCCAGCTCGACGGCAGGTGGGGAGCAGTACTTC,CASSTAGGEQYF
TRBD1,TRBJ2-7,-,TRBV4-1,TGCGCCAGCAGCCAAGGTGGACAGGGGGCACTGCGGCTTCGCGAGCAGTACTTC,CASSQGGQGALRLREQYF
-,TRBJ1-5,few,TRBV30,TGTGCCTGGAGCCTCAGACGCCCTGAGATGCCCCAGCATTTT,CAWSLRRPEMPQHF
-,TRBJ2-7,many,TRBV5-6,TGTGCCAGCAGCTTCCGAGGGGAAATAGTCTACGAGCAGTACTTC,CASSFRGEIVYEQYF
-,TRBJ2-3,many,TRBV20-1,TGCAGTGCAAAGAACAGGGCCCCAGATACGCAGTATTTT,CSAKNRAPDTQYF
-,TRBJ2-3,-,TRBV29-1,TGCAGCGTTGAAGACCATACAGATACGCAGTATTTT,CSVEDHTDTQYF
-,TRBJ1-5,-,TRBV7-8,TGTGCCAGCAGCTTAGGGGCAGTTAGCAATCAGCCCCAGCATTTT,CASSLGAVSNQPQHF
TRBD1,TRBJ2-6,many,TRBV7-3,TGTGCCAGCAGCTTAGGGACAGGGCCTGGGGCCAACGTCCTGACTTTC,CASSLGTGPGANVLTF
-,TRBJ2-7,-,TRBV10-2,TGCGCCAGCAGTGTTAGGGGGGGATCCAGCTACGAGCAGTACTTC,CASSVRGGSSYEQYF
TRBD2,TRBJ2-1,many,TRBV12-3/TRBV12-4,TGTGCCAGCAGTTCAGCCCGTGGTAGCGGGAACAGGAATGAGCAGTTCTTC,CASSSARGSGNRNEQFF
-,TRBJ1-4,many,TRBV7-2,TGTGCCAGCAGCGGAGAATCAAACGCAAGGGAAAAACTGTTTTTT,CASSGESNAREKLFF
-,TRBJ2-1,few,TRBV30,TGTGCCTGGAGTCCCGGTAGCTCCTACAATGAGCAGTTCTTC,CAWSPGSSYNEQFF
TRBD1,TRBJ2-7,-,TRBV7-8,TGTGCCAGCAGCCTCCATCGGACAGGGTTTTACGAGCAGTACTTC,CASSLHRTGFYEQYF
-,TRBJ2-6,-,TRBV7-9,TGTGCCAGCAGCTTAGTTCACAGTCTCTCTTCCCCTGGGGCCAACGTCCTGACTTTC,CASSLVHSLSSPGANVLTF
TRBD1,TRBJ2-7,-,TRBV5-6,TGTGCCAGCAGCCTCGGACAGGGTTTCAATAACGAGCAGTACTTC,CASSLGQGFNNEQYF
-,TRBJ2-1,-,TRBV15,TGTGCCACCAGCATCTCCGGACTAGAGCAGTTCTTC,CATSISGLEQFF
-,TRBJ2-5,few,TRBV2,TGTGCCAGCAGTGAACAGGGGGAGGGAAAGACCCAGTACTTC,CASSEQGEGKTQYF
TRBD2,TRBJ2-3,many,TRBV28,TGTGCCAGCAGTTCTCTAGCGGGAGTGGAGGCAGATACGCAGTATTTT,CASSSLAGVEADTQYF
TRBD2,TRBJ2-1,few,TRBV11-3,TGTGCCAGCAGCCGAGGGACTAGCGGGAGGGATGAGCAGTTCTTC,CASSRGTSGRDEQFF
TRBD2,TRBJ2-5,many,TRBV12-3/TRBV12-4,TGTGCCAGCAGTCCGCTAACCGGGACTAGCGGTCAAGAGACCCAGTACTTC,CASSPLTGTSGQETQYF